The 5 T cell receptor beta chains below were found in one sample sequenced in a study of CXCR3-negative and CXCR3-positive naive CD8 T cells. Study-level findings and limits: When CXCR3-positive naive cells were set against CXCR3-negative naive cells, the former had more hydrophobic TRB CDR3s.

No cognate antigen is known for these TCRs. The TRB cDNA libraries were prepared by 5' RACE with UMI labels. TCRdb reworked the 5' RACE reads into one entry per CDR3 protein, no DNA. In total, the table holds 55,000 to 70,000 distinct CDR3 sequences. The sequencing input was naive CXCR3+ CD8+ T cells from blood. Subset indicated: CD45RO-CCR7+CD27+CD95- naive CD8+ T cells expressing CXCR3 (TNR3+). These receptors were collected from a human donor in good health. Some clones in this sample may be carry-over from other donors' samples.

The chain carries TRBV19 and TRBJ2-7; TCRdb's D call, TRBD1, is unchecked because there is no DNA. Germline CDR1 and CDR2: LNHDA and SQIVND (reference sequence). The CDR3 spans 14 residues. CDR3 loop: CASAQRGRVHEQYF.

The chain links TRBV12-3 or TRBV12-4 to TRBJ2-7; the TCRdb call, TRBD1, lacks DNA for checking. This CDR3 region has 13 residues. CDR3 region: CASRTGQGYEQYF.

The chain couples TRBV27 to TRBJ1-2; no DNA is available, so the TRBD1 call from TCRdb remains unchecked. Germline-derived CDR1 and CDR2 are MNHEY and SMNVEV (reference sequence). The CDR3 runs to 16 residues. CDR3 in amino acids: CASSLSGTGGAYGYTF.

CDR3 in amino acids: CSVSGGTGELFF. The chain combines TRBV29-1 with TRBJ2-2; TCRdb designates TRBD1, a call that cannot be tested without DNA. CDR1 SQVTM and CDR2 ANQGSEA come from the germline V gene. This CDR3 spans 12 amino acids.

The J gene is TRBJ1-3, the V gene TRBV29-1; the TCRdb D gene call, TRBD1, has no DNA to confirm it. CDR3 length: 18 amino acids. Germline V gene sequence: CDR1 SQVTM, CDR2 ANQGSEA. CDR3 residues: CSVVPGQGIGHSGNTIYF.